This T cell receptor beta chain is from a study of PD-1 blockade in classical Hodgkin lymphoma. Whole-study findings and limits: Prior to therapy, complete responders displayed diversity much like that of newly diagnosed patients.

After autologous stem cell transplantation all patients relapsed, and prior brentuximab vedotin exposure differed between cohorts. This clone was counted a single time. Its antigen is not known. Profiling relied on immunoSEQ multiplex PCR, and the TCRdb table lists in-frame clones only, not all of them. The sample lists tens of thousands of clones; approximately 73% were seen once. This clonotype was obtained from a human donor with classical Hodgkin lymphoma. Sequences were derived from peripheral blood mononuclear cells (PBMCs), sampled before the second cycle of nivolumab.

The CDR3 protein is CTSSQEEGPLIVGPYSNQPQHF. In nucleotides, the CDR3 is TGCACCAGCAGCCAAGAGGAGGGTCCGCTAATTGTAGGCCCTTATAGCAATCAGCCCCAGCATTTT. V usage is TRBV1 and J usage is TRBJ1-5. TRBV1 is noted as a pseudogene. The CDR3 spans 22 residues.